The present TCR beta chain was sequenced within a study of T cells in Graves' hyperthyroidism and ophthalmopathy. Study results and limitations: Among thyroid clonotypes expanded above 0.001, most also appeared in blood. Ophthalmopathy was predicted by the model a median of about 6.5 months ahead of onset.

This clonotype was observed a few times. Its antigen is currently unknown. The CDR3 covers 15 residues. Germline V lookup: CDR1 MGHRA, CDR2 YSYEKL. V lost 3 bases, J lost 5 bases, and 16 bases lay in between. Those patients with uncontrolled infection, other autoimmune disease, pregnancy or lactation were excluded. The CDR3 regions of TCR beta were amplified from RNA transcripts. The HTBI primer set served for first-round RT-PCR of the TCR CDR3. Each CDR3 protein is one row after TCRdb ran MiXCR on the multiplex PCR reads. The sample gives nearly 600,000 distinct CDR3 sequences, 14% of which show up once; more than 6% is in the top ten.

This chain connects TRBV4-1 to TRBJ1-1; D remains unclear. Sequencing input: blood. The sequence was collected from a woman under 30 with Graves' ophthalmopathy. The CDR3 bases are TGCGCCAGCAGCCACGGGCCCGCCGGTGGGACTGAAGCTTTCTTT. Encoded protein: CASSHGPAGGTEAFF.